This TCR beta chain was captured by sequencing in a study of a mutant IDH1 vaccine in newly diagnosed glioma. Study overall: Treated patients comprised about 60% males and approximately 40% females, mean age roughly 43 years. Earlier care involved radiotherapy, temozolomide, or both, and the majority received both. Broader study findings: Pseudoprogression appeared independent of alterations in top peripheral clonotypes.

The CDR3 sequence is 14 residues long. V was pared by 0 bases and J by 4 bases, with 1 base of the junction left unmatched. Germline V lookup: CDR1 SGDLS, CDR2 YYNGEE. Some clones are missing from TCRdb's copy, which holds only in-frame ones; the method was immunoSEQ multiplex PCR. This sample has about 70,000 clones, with 65% to 85% found just once. Of note for this clone: Its antigen is undetermined. The same CDR3 can be traced to other DNA sequences in this sample.

Described time point: baseline, week 1 (first vaccination visit). Treatment here: pre-vaccination baseline after standard-of-care therapy. Newly diagnosed WHO grade 3 or 4 IDH1-mutant, ATRX-lost astrocytomas were identified in the donors. The receptor was isolated from a woman aged 18-29 years with glioma. Some clones in this sample may be carry-over from other donors' samples. This chain joins TRBV9 and TRBJ2-1; 7 bases match TRBD1. The material was peripheral blood mononuclear cells (PBMCs), obtained from a glioma patient treated with radiotherapy, temozolomide or both. CDR3: CASSVAQGYNEQFF. CDR3 DNA: TGTGCCAGCAGCGTAGCACAGGGGTACAATGAGCAGTTCTTC.